This T cell receptor (beta chain) was retrieved from a study of blood T cells in healthy people across ages. This clonotype came up a few times. It was with a sample-barcoded 5' primer and a J-beta primer mix that a second PCR of roughly 7 to 11 cycles was run. One entry per CDR3 protein, called by TCRdb with MiXCR from the 5' RACE reads. The data show 1.5 million or so distinct CDR3 sequences, with approximately 38% seen just once and 7% to 9% held by the top ten. At least 5.5 micrograms of total RNA were extracted per sample. The sequence came from a woman between 18 and 30 years old in good health. What was sequenced was blood.

CDR3 nucleotides: TGCGCCAGCAACTTTGGACAGGATACTTCACCCCTCCACTTT. Its protein product is CASNFGQDTSPLHF. V gene TRBV4-1 combines with J gene TRBJ1-6, with 7 bases identical to TRBD1. The germline V gene encodes CDR1 MGHRA and CDR2 YSYEKL. V lost 7 bases, J lost 9 bases, and 9 bases stayed unmatched. The CDR3 covers 14 residues.